This T cell receptor beta chain comes out of a study of T cells in Graves' hyperthyroidism and ophthalmopathy. Patients aged 18 to 65 with hyperthyroidism were newly diagnosed, with duration under 2 months. The V and J ends lost 2 bases and 6 bases respectively, with 4 bases between them. The CDR3 totals 11 residues. The V gene's germline CDR1 is MDHEN and CDR2 SYDVKM. This clonotype showed up many times. Amplified regions were TCR beta CDR3 sequences from RNA transcripts. Primed by the HTBI set, a first-round RT-PCR was run on the TCR CDR3. TCRdb called the multiplex PCR reads again in MiXCR, with one record for every CDR3 protein. Here the sample spans about 420,000 distinct CDR3 sequences, roughly an eighth being singletons.

This clonotype was obtained from a woman aged 18-35 years with Graves' hyperthyroidism. Sequenced: blood. The rearrangement links TRBV28 to TRBJ1-2; D gene ambiguous. This CDR3 reads CASSLPNGYTF. Written as DNA, the CDR3 is TGTGCCAGCAGTTTACCTAATGGCTACACCTTC.